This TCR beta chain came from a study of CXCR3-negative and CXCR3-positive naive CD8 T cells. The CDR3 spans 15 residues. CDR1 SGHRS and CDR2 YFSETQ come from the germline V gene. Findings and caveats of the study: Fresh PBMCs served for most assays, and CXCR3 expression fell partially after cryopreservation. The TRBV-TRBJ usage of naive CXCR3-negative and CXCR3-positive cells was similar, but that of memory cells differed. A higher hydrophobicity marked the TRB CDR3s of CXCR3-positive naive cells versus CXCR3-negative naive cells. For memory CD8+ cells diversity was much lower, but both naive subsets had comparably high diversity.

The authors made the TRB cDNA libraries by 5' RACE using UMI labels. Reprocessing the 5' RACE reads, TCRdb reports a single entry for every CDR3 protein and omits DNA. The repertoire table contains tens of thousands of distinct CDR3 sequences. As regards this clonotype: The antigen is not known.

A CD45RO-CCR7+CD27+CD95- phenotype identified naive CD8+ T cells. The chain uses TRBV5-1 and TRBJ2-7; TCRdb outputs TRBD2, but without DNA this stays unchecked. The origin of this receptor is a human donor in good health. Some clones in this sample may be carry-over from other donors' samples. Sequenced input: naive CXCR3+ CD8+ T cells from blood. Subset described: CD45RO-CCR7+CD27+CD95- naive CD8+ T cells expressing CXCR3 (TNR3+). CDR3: CASSLSAGGTYEQYF.